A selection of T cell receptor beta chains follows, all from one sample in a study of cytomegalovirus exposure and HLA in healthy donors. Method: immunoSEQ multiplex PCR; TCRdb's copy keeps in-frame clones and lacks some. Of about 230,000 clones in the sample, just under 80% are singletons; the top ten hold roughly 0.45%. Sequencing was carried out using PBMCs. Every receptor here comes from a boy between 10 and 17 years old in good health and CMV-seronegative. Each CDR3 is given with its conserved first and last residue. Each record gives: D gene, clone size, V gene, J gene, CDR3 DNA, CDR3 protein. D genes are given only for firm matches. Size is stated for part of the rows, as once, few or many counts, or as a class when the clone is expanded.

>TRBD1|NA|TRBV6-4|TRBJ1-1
TGTGCCAGCGGGGACAGCATGAACACTGAAGCTTTCTTT
CASGDSMNTEAFF
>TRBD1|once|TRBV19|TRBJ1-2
TGTGCCAGTAGTACGGACAGGGATGGCTACACCTTC
CASSTDRDGYTF
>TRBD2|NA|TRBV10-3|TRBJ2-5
TGTGCCATCAATGGGACTAGCGGCCAAGAGACCCAGTACTTC
CAINGTSGQETQYF
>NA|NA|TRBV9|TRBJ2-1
TGTGCCAGCAGCGTAGGAGCGAATCTAGCGTACGTCCGAGGGGACAATGAGCAGTTCTTC
CASSVGANLAYVRGDNEQFF
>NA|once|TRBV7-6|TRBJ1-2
TGTGCCAGCAGCTCTACAGGGTACCAGGGCTACACCTTC
CASSSTGYQGYTF
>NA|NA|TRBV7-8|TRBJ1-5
TGTGCCAGCAGCTTAGGGCGTGCAGGGGCCCTCAATCAGCCCCAGCATTTT
CASSLGRAGALNQPQHF
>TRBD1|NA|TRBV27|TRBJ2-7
TGTGCCAGCAGAAGTAATCGGGGACAGGGGATCGTCTACGAGCAGTACTTC
CASRSNRGQGIVYEQYF
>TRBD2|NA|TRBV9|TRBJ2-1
TGTGCCAGCAGCGTTAGCGGGAGGGCCTCCTACAATGAGCAGTTCTTC
CASSVSGRASYNEQFF
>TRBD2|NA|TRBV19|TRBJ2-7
TGTGCCAGTAGTCCAGGGACTAGCGGAACCTACGAGCAGTACTTC
CASSPGTSGTYEQYF
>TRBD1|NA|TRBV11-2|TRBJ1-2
TGTGCCAGCAGCGTGGCAGGGGGGTCTTATGGCTACACCTTC
CASSVAGGSYGYTF
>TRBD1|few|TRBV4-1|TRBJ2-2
TGCGCCAGCAGCCAAGACCCGGGACAGGGGGCATCTGGGGAGCTGTTTTTT
CASSQDPGQGASGELFF
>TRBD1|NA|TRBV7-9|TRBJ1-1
TGTGCCAGCAGCCACCAGGGGGAAGGGTCTGAAGCTTTCTTT
CASSHQGEGSEAFF
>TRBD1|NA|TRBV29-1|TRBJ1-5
TGCAGCGTGGGGACAGGGAGTGTCAATCAGCCCCAGCATTTT
CSVGTGSVNQPQHF
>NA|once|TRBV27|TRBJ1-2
TGTGCCAGCAGTTTTGGGGCGGAGGGTGGGGGTAACTATGGCTACACCTTC
CASSFGAEGGGNYGYTF
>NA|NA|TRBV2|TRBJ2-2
TGTGCCAGCAGTGAACCTCTGGCCAACACCGGGGAGCTGTTTTTT
CASSEPLANTGELFF
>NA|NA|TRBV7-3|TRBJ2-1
TGTGCCAGCAGCTTAACCGGACGGGGTGAGCAGTTCTTC
CASSLTGRGEQFF
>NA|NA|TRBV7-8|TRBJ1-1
TGTGCCAGCAGCTTAGGAGGTCGGAACACTGAAGCTTTCTTT
CASSLGGRNTEAFF
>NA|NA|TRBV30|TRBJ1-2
TGTGCCTGGAGACCAGGGAGGCCTAACTATGGCTACACCTTC
CAWRPGRPNYGYTF
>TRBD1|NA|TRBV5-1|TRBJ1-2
TGCGCCAGCAGCCTAGGGACAGGGGGCGAGGGTTACAATGGCTACACCTTC
CASSLGTGGEGYNGYTF
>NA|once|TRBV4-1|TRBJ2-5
TGCGCCAGCAGCCAAAGTCGGGGTCTCCAAGAGACCCAGTACTTC
CASSQSRGLQETQYF
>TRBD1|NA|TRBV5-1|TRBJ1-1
TGCGCCAGCAGGACCCGGACAGGGGCAAGTGCAGCTTTCTTT
CASRTRTGASAAFF
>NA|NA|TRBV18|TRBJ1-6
TGTGCCAGCTCATCAGGGCCCGTCGGGAATTCACCCCTCCACTTT
CASSSGPVGNSPLHF
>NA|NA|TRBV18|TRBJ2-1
TGTGCCAGCTCACTCTCGGGGGAATACAATGAGCAGTTCTTC
CASSLSGEYNEQFF
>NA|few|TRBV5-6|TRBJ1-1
TGTGCCAGCAGCTTGGGTGGGCATCTGAACACTGAAGCTTTCTTT
CASSLGGHLNTEAFF
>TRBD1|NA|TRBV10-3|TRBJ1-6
TGTGCCACCGGGGACAGGCCTAATTCACCCCTCCACTTT
CATGDRPNSPLHF
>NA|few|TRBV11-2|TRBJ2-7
TGTGCCAGCAGCTTAGGCTCGTCGCTCTCGGGGGATACCTACGAGCAGTACTTC
CASSLGSSLSGDTYEQYF
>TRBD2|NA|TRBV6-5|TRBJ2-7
TGTGCCAGCAGCAACCTGCGGGGGGCAGAGCAGTACTTC
CASSNLRGAEQYF
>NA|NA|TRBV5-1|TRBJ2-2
TGCGCCAGCAGACTCCCCACCGGGACAAAGAACACCGGGGAGCTGTTTTTT
CASRLPTGTKNTGELFF
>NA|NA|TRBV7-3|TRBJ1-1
TGTGCCAGCAGCTTACCGGGGGCTGAAGCTTTCTTT
CASSLPGAEAFF
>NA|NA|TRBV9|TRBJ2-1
TGTGCCAGCAGCGTAGCTCGCGGGGCCTACAATGAGCAGTTCTTC
CASSVARGAYNEQFF
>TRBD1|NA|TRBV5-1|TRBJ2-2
TGCGCCACACAGGGGACGGGGAACACCGGGGAGCTGTTTTTT
CATQGTGNTGELFF